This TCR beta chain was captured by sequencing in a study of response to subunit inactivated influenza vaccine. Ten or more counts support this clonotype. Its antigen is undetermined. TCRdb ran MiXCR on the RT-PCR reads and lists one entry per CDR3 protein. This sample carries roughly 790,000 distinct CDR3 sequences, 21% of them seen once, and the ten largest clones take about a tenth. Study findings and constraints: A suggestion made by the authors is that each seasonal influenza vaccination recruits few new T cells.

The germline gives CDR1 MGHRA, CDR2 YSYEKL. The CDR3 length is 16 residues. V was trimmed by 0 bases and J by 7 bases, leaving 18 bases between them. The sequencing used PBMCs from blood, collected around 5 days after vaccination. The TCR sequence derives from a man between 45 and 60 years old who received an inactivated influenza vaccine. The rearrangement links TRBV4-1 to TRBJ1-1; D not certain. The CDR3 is CASSQDRTFLYVEAFF. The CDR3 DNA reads TGCGCCAGCAGCCAAGATAGAACGTTCTTGTACGTTGAAGCTTTCTTT.